This T cell receptor (beta chain) comes out of a study of T cell responses to AZD1222 COVID-19 vaccine. Study at large: Second-dose groups at about 4 or about 12 weeks were pooled.

TCRdb's copy holds only in-frame clones and misses some; the assay was immunoSEQ multiplex PCR. Here the sample spans around 99,000 clones, about 92% being singletons. V lost 2 bases and J lost 8, with 7 bases in between. The CDR3 totals 13 residues. The rearrangement links TRBV12-3 or TRBV12-4 to TRBJ1-6; no definite D call. The sample here was peripheral blood, taken on day 0 of AZD1222 vaccination. This TCR was recovered from an adult in good health. CDR3 protein: CASSLRRDSPLHF. CDR3 bases: TGTGCCAGCAGTTTACGGCGAGATTCACCCCTCCACTTT.